The present T cell receptor beta chain was sequenced within a study of fetal regulatory T cell absence and autoimmunity. This clone was picked up a small number of times. Its antigen is unknown. Study results and limitations: The oligoclonal enrichment was interpreted as supporting antigen-driven pancreatic autoimmunity before birth in IPEX syndrome. Oligoclonal TCR enrichment in pancreas over cord blood reached over 80-fold for some clones.

The protocol was immunoSEQ multiplex PCR, while the TCRdb copy is restricted to in-frame clones and leaves out a portion. The sample lists around 100,000 clones; around 72% were seen once. Sequencing was carried out using pancreas tissue. The TCR sequence derives from a male donor with IPEX syndrome.

CDR3 sequence: CASSLGAHYGYTF. CDR3 coding DNA: TGTGCCAGCAGTTTGGGGGCCCACTATGGCTACACCTTC. The chain uses TRBV27 and TRBJ1-2; tentatively, D is TRBD1 (6 bases). Trimming shortened V by 3 bases and J by 3 bases, and 8 bases separated the two germline ends. CDR1 MNHEY and CDR2 SMNVEV come from the germline V gene (reference sequence). The CDR3 is 13 residues long.